This note documents a single T cell receptor beta chain sequence. The antigen is not known. The source of the sample is a study of T cells in localized non-small cell lung cancer. Study outcomes and limitations: Since sequencing was restricted to only one region of the tumor, intratumor heterogeneity remains a possibility. Uninvolved neighboring lung showed the greatest T cell clonality, exceeding tumor. Paired adjacent lung recovered a median around 52 of the top 100 tumor clones. With higher T cell density in blood came longer overall survival.

V was clipped by 5 bases and J by 7 bases, with 14 bases between them. Germline V gene lookup returns CDR1 LNHDA and CDR2 SQIVND (reference sequence). The CDR3 is 13 residues long. Only in-frame clones appear in the TCRdb table, and some are missing; sequencing was by immunoSEQ multiplex PCR. The sample includes roughly 71,000 clones, roughly 90% seen only once; the top ten take 20% to 25%. This TCR was recovered from a male donor aged 60 or older with stage III squamous cell lung carcinoma. V is TRBV19 and J is TRBJ1-2; D not resolved. The sequencing used peripheral blood, collected before any cancer treatment. The CDR3 DNA reads as TGTGCCAGTAGTCAGCTAATGGAAGGTGGCTACACCTTC. Encoded protein: CASSQLMEGGYTF.